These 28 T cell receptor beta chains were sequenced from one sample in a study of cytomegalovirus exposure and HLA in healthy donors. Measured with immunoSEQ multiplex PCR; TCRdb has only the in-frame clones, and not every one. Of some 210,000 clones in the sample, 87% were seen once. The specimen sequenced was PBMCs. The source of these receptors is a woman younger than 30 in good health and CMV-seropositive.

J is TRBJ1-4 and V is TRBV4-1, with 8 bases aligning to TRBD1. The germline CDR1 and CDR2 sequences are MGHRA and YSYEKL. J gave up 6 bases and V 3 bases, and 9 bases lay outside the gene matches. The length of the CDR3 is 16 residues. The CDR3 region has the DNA TGCGCCAGCAGCCACGATAACAGGGGGAGCCATGAAAAACTGTTTTTT. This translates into CASSHDNRGSHEKLFF.

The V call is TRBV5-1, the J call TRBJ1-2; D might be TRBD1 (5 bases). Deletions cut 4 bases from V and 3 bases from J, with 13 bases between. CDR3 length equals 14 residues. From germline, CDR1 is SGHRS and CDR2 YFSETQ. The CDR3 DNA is TGCGCCAGCAGCCCGAATACAGGCTACTATGGCTACACCTTC. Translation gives CASSPNTGYYGYTF.

Written as DNA, the CDR3 is TGTGCCAGCAGCTTAGGACAAATCAACACTGAAGCTTTCTTT. Protein sequence: CASSLGQINTEAFF. The chain couples TRBV11-2 to TRBJ1-1; the D is unclear. V was trimmed by 1 base and J by 2 bases, leaving 8 bases between them. This CDR3 region has 14 residues. Germline V lookup: CDR1 SGHAT, CDR2 FQNNGV.

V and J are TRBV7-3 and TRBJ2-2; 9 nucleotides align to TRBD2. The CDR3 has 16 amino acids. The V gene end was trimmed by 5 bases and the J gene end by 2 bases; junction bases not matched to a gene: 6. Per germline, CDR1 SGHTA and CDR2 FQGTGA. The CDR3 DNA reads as TGTGCCAGCAGCCAGGGCGGGAGGGCCAACACCGGGGAGCTGTTTTTT. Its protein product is CASSQGGRANTGELFF.

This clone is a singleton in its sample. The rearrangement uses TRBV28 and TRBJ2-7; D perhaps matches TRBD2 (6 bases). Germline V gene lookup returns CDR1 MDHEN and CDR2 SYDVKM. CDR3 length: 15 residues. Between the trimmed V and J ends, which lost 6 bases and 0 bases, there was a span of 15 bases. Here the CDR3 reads CASRIRELGSYEQYF. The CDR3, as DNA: TGTGCCAGCAGGATACGGGAGTTGGGCTCCTACGAGCAGTACTTC.

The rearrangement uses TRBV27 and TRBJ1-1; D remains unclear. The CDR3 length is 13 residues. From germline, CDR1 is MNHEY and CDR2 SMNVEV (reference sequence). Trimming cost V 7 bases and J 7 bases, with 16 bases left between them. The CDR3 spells CASTLLGTDEAFF. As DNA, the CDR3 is TGTGCCAGCACCCTCCTCGGAACAGATGAAGCTTTCTTT.

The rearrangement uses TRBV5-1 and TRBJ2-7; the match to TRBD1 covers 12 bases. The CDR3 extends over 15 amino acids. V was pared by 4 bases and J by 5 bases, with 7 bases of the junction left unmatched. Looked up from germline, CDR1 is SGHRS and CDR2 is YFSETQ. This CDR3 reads CASSVGGTGGHEQYF. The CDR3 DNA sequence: TGCGCCAGCAGCGTAGGAGGGACAGGGGGCCACGAGCAGTACTTC. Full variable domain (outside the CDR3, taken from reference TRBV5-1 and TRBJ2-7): KAGVTQTPRYLIKTRGQQVTLSCSPISGHRSVSWYQQTPGQGLQFLFEYFSETQRNKGNFPGRFSGRQFSNSRSEMNVSTLELGDSALYLCASSVGGTGGHEQYFGPGTRLTVT.

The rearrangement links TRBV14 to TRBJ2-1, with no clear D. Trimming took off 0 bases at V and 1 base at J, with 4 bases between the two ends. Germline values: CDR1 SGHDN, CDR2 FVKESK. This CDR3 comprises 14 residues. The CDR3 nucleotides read TGTGCCAGCAGCCAAGACGGTTCCTACAATGAGCAGTTCTTC. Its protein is CASSQDGSYNEQFF.

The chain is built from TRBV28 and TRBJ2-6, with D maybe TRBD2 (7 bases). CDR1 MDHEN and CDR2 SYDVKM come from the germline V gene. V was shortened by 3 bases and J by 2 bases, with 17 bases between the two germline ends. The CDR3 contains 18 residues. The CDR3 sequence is CASSFPGGWTAGANVLTF. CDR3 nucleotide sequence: TGTGCCAGCAGTTTTCCGGGGGGCTGGACGGCTGGGGCCAACGTCCTGACTTTC.

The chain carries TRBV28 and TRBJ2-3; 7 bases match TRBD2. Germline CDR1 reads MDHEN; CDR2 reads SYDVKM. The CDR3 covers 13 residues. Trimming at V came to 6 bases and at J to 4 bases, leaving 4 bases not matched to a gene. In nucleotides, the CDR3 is TGTGCCAGCAGCAAGCGGGGACCAGATACGCAGTATTTT. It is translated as CASSKRGPDTQYF. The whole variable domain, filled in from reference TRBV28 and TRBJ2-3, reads DVKVTQSSRYLVKRTGEKVFLECVQDMDHENMFWYRQDPGLGLRLIYFSYDVKMKEKGDIPEGYSVSREKKERFSLILESASTNQTSMYLCASSKRGPDTQYFGPGTRLTVL.

The CDR3 loop is CASSQVGLASTDTQYF. In DNA, the CDR3 is TGCGCCAGCAGCCAAGTGGGACTAGCGAGCACAGATACGCAGTATTTT. The gene calls are TRBV4-1 and TRBJ2-3; 10 bases are a match to TRBD2. CDR3 length: 16 residues. Germline V lookup: CDR1 MGHRA, CDR2 YSYEKL. The J segment lost 0 bases and the V segment lost 1 base, leaving 1 base of the junction unmatched.

The CDR3 DNA reads as TGTGCCAGCAGTGAAGCGGGGCGGGGTGACGAGCAGTACTTC. This gives the protein CASSEAGRGDEQYF. The chain has TRBV2 and TRBJ2-7; D might be TRBD2 (6 bases). The ends were cut back, 0 bases at V and 5 bases at J, with 11 bases in the middle. The CDR3 spans 14 residues. The V gene's germline CDR1 is SNHLY and CDR2 FYNNEI.

CDR3 in amino acids: CASSSPGLAGAYQETQYF. CDR3 DNA: TGTGCCAGCAGCAGCCCGGGACTAGCGGGTGCTTACCAAGAGACCCAGTACTTC. The chain employs TRBV9 and TRBJ2-5; the match to TRBD2 covers 12 bases. The CDR3 extends over 18 amino acids. Germline loops: CDR1 SGDLS, CDR2 YYNGEE. Trimming took 4 bases from V and 0 from J; bases not matched to a gene: 10.

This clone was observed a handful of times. The CDR3 DNA reads as TGTGCCAGCAATAGTTACAGCGGCGGTGGCTACACCTTC. This sequence encodes CASNSYSGGGYTF. The chain couples TRBV7-9 to TRBJ1-2; no clear D. Trimming stripped 7 bases from V and 7 bases from J, with 16 bases between. This CDR3 spans 13 amino acids. Per germline, CDR1 SEHNR and CDR2 FQNEAQ (reference sequence). The full variable domain, rest sourced from reference TRBV7-9 and TRBJ1-2, is DTGVSQNPRHKITKRGQNVTFRCDPISEHNRLYWYRQTLGQGPEFLTYFQNEAQLEKSRLLSDRFSAERPKGSFSTLEIQRTEQGDSAMYLCASNSYSGGGYTFGSGTRLTVV.

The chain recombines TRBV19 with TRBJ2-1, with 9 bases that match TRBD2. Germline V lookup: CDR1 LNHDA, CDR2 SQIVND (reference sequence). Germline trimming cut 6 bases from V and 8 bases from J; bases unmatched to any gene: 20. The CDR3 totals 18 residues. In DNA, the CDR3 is TGTGCCAGTAGCCACCCGGGGGATAGCGGGAGTGTTCGAGATGAGCAGTTCTTC. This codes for CASSHPGDSGSVRDEQFF.

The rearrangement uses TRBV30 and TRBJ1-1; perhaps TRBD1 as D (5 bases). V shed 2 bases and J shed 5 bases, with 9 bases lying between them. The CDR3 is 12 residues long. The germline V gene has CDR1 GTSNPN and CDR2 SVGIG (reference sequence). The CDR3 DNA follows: TGTGCCTGGAGTTCAGGGAGGACTGAAGCTTTCTTT. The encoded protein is CAWSSGRTEAFF.

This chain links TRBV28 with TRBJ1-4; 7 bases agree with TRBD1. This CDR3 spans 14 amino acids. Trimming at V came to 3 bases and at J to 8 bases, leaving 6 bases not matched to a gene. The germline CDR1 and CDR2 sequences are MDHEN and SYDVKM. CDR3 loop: CASSFLQGSEKLFF. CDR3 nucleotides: TGTGCCAGCAGTTTTCTACAGGGGTCCGAAAAACTGTTTTTT.

The CDR3, as DNA: TGTGCCAGCAGCCAAGGGTCTAGGCGAGTCGACGAGCAGTACTTC. Translated, it gives CASSQGSRRVDEQYF. The chain has TRBV14 and TRBJ2-7; D uncertain. The CDR3 contains 15 residues. Per germline, CDR1 SGHDN and CDR2 FVKESK. V lost 1 base to trimming and J lost 5 bases, with 15 bases between them.

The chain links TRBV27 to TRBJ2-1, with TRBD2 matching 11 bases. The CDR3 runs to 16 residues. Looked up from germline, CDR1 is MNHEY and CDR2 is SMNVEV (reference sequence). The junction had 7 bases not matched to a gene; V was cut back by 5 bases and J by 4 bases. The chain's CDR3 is CASSTSTSGAYNEQFF. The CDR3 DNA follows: TGTGCCAGCAGTACCTCGACTAGCGGGGCATACAATGAGCAGTTCTTC.

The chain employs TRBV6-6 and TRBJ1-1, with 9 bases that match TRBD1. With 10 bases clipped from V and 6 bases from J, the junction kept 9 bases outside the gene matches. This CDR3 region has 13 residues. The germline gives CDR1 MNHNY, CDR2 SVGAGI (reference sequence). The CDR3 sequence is CATGPGQGAEAFF. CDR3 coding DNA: TGTGCCACCGGCCCGGGACAGGGAGCTGAAGCTTTCTTT.

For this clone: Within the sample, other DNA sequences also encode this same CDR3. DNA for the CDR3: TGTGCCAGCAGCGTAGGTGGCGGGACCTACAATGAGCAGTTCTTC. This codes for CASSVGGGTYNEQFF. The V gene is TRBV9, the J gene TRBJ2-1, with a weak D call TRBD2 (6 bases). Germline V CDR1 and CDR2: SGDLS, YYNGEE. Deletions cut 0 bases from V and 2 bases from J, with 9 bases between. This CDR3 spans 15 amino acids.

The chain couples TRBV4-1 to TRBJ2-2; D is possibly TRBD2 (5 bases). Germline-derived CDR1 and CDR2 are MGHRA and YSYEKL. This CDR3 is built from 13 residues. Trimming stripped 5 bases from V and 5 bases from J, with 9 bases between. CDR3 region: CASSYTRTGELFF. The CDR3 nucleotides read TGCGCCAGCAGCTATACTAGGACCGGGGAGCTGTTTTTT.

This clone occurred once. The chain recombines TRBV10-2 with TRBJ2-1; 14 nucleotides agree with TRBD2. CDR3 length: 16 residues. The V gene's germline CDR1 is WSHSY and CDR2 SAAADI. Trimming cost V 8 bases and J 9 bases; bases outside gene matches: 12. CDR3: CASLSAGTSGSGEQFF. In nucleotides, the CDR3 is TGCGCCAGCCTGTCTGCCGGGACTAGCGGGAGCGGTGAGCAGTTCTTC.

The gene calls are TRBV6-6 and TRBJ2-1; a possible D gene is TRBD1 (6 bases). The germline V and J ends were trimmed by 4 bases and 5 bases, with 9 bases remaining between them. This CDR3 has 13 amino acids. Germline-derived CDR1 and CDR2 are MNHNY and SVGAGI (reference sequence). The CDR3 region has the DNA TGTGCCAGCAGTTCTCCAGGGGACAATGAGCAGTTCTTC. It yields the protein CASSSPGDNEQFF.

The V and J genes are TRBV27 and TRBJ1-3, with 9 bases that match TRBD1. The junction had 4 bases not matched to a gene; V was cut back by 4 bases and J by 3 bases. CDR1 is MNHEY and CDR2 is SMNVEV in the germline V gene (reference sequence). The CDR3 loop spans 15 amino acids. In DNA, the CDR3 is TGTGCCAGCAGTTCCGGGACAGGGATTGGAAACACCATATATTTT. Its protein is CASSSGTGIGNTIYF.

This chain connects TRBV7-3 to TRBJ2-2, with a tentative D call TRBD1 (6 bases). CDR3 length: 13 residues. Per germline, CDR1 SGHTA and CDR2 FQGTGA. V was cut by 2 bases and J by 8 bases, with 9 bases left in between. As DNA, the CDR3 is TGTGCCAGCAGCTTACAGGGGATGGGGGAGCTGTTTTTT. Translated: CASSLQGMGELFF.

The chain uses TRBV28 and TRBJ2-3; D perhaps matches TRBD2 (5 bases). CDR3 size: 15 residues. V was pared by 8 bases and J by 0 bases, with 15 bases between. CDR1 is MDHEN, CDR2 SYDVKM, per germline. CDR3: CASRLSDSSTDTQYF. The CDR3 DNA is TGTGCCAGCCGACTTTCGGACTCTAGCACAGATACGCAGTATTTT.

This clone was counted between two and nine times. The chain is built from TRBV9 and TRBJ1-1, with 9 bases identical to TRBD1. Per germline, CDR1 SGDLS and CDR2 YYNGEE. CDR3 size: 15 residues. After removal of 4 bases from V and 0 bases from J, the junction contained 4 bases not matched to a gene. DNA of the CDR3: TGTGCCAGCAGCACCGGGACAGGGTTGAACACTGAAGCTTTCTTT. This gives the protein CASSTGTGLNTEAFF.